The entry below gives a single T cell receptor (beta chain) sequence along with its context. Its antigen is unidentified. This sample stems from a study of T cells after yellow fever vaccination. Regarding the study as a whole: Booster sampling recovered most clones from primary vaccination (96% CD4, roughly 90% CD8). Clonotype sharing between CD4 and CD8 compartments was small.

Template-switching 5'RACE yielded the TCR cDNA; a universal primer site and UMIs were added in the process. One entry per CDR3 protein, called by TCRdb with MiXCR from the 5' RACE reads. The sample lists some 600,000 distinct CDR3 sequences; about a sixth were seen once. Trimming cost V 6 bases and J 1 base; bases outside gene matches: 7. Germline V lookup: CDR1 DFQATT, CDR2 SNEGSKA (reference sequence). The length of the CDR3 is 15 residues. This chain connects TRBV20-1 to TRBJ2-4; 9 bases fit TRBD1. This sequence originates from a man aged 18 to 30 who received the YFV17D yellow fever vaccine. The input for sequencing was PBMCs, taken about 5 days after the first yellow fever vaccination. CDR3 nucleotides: TGCAGTGCCCAAACAGGGGGCACGGCCAAAAACATTCAGTACTTC. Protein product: CSAQTGGTAKNIQYF.